The 11 T cell receptor beta chains below come from one sample, sequenced in a study of control samples from healthy donors and cancer patients. The protocol was immunoSEQ multiplex PCR, while the TCRdb copy is restricted to in-frame clones and leaves out a portion. The sample includes roughly 120,000 clones, around 89% of them seen just once. The sequenced material came from blood. The receptors stem from a woman between 45 and 60 years old in good health.

The chain combines TRBV12-5 with TRBJ2-5, with unresolved D. The CDR3 totals 14 residues. V gave up 2 bases and J gave up 2 bases, with 9 bases separating them. The germline CDR1 and CDR2 sequences are LGHNT and FRNRAP. CDR3 amino acids: CASGLQPLQETQYF. Written as DNA, the CDR3 is TGTGCTAGTGGTTTGCAACCATTGCAAGAGACCCAGTACTTC.

This clone was recorded once. The chain combines TRBV7-9 with TRBJ2-1, with 7 bases lining up with TRBD2. The germline V gene encodes CDR1 SEHNR and CDR2 FQNEAQ (reference sequence). This CDR3 spans 14 amino acids. V shed 0 bases, J shed 7 bases, and the junction held 3 bases outside the gene matches. This CDR3 reads CASSLAGGRNEQFF. The DNA of the CDR3 is TGTGCCAGCAGCTTAGCGGGAGGGCGTAATGAGCAGTTCTTC.

The rearrangement joins TRBV5-6 to TRBJ1-3; D remains unclear. Germline values: CDR1 SGHDT, CDR2 YYEEEE. The CDR3 length is 16 residues. The V and J ends lost 0 bases and 0 bases respectively, with 10 bases between them. The CDR3 region has the DNA TGTGCCAGCAGCTTGGTGGGCCGGGGCTCTGGAAACACCATATATTTT. Translated: CASSLVGRGSGNTIYF.

This clone was observed a single time. J is TRBJ1-5 and V is TRBV25-1; D possibly corresponds to TRBD1 (5 bases). The CDR3 covers 16 residues. Germline V gene sequence: CDR1 MGHDK, CDR2 SYGVNS. V shed 6 bases and J shed 2 bases, with 17 bases lying between them. In DNA, the CDR3 is TGTGCCAGCAGCCCCTCCCCGGGGCTGGGCAATCAGCCCCAGCATTTT. It translates to CASSPSPGLGNQPQHF.

The sample holds many counts of this clone. The rearrangement joins TRBV5-1 to TRBJ1-1; possible D gene TRBD1, 5 bases. Trimming stripped 2 bases from V and 3 bases from J, with 14 bases between. Germline CDR1 reads SGHRS; CDR2 reads YFSETQ. CDR3 length equals 15 residues. CDR3 residues: CASSLMGEGYTEAFF. The CDR3 bases are TGCGCCAGCAGCTTAATGGGGGAGGGGTACACTGAAGCTTTCTTT.

The chain combines TRBV7-2 with TRBJ2-3; 9 positions match TRBD2. Germline lookup yields CDR1 SGHTA and CDR2 FQGNSA. The CDR3 length is 15 residues. The junction had 8 bases not matched to a gene; V was cut back by 1 base and J by 9 bases. The CDR3 is CASSLGASGAGTQYF. The CDR3 nucleotides read TGTGCCAGCAGCTTAGGGGCTAGCGGGGCCGGGACGCAGTATTTT.

The gene calls are TRBV5-1 and TRBJ1-5; D possibly corresponds to TRBD1 (5 bases). CDR3 length equals 14 residues. V was trimmed by 3 bases and J by 8 bases, leaving 15 bases between them. Germline CDR1 SGHRS, CDR2 YFSETQ. CDR3 sequence (DNA): TGCGCCAGCAGCTCCTGGGGCCCGTATGAGCCCCAGCATTTT. Its translation is CASSSWGPYEPQHF.

The chain uses TRBV7-7 and TRBJ2-2, with unresolved D. This CDR3 spans 14 amino acids. The germline V gene has CDR1 SSHAT and CDR2 FNYEAQ (reference sequence). Trimming left V 1 base short and J 5 bases short, with 8 bases between. The chain's CDR3 is CASSLVAETGELFF. The CDR3 nucleotides read TGTGCCAGCAGCTTAGTTGCGGAAACCGGGGAGCTGTTTTTT. The full variable domain, completed using reference TRBV7-7 and TRBJ2-2, is GAGVSQSPRYKVTKRGQDVTLRCDPISSHATLYWYQQALGQGPEFLTYFNYEAQPDKSGLPSDRFSAERPEGSISTLTIQRTEQRDSAMYRCASSLVAETGELFFGEGSRLTVL.

The chain recombines TRBV7-2 with TRBJ1-2; D is perhaps TRBD1 (6 bases). This CDR3 comprises 13 residues. Germline loops: CDR1 SGHTA, CDR2 FQGNSA. Trimming stripped 5 bases from V and 8 bases from J, with 15 bases between. This CDR3 reads CASSVTTGGGYTF. As DNA, the CDR3 is TGTGCCAGCAGCGTAACGACAGGTGGGGGCTACACCTTC.

This clone has only a few counts. This chain links TRBV10-2 with TRBJ1-5; unclear D gene. V lost 2 bases, J lost 4 bases, and 6 bases lay in between. The CDR3 spans 13 residues. CDR1 and CDR2 from the germline V gene are WSHSY and SAAADI. The CDR3 reads CASSENFNQPQHF. The CDR3 DNA follows: TGCGCCAGCAGTGAGAACTTTAATCAGCCCCAGCATTTT.

The V and J genes are TRBV19 and TRBJ1-1, with D maybe TRBD1 (6 bases). This CDR3 contains 14 residues. Germline V lookup: CDR1 LNHDA, CDR2 SQIVND (reference sequence). V was clipped by 5 bases and J by 3 bases, with 13 bases between them. The CDR3 protein is CASSPQGSDTEAFF. CDR3 DNA: TGTGCCAGTAGTCCTCAGGGGTCGGACACTGAAGCTTTCTTT. Full variable domain (remainder filled in from reference TRBV19 and TRBJ1-1): DGGITQSPKYLFRKEGQNVTLSCEQNLNHDAMYWYRQDPGQGLRLIYYSQIVNDFQKGDIAEGYSVSREKKESFPLTVTSAQKNPTAFYLCASSPQGSDTEAFFGQGTRLTVV.